These T cell receptor beta chains were read from a single sample in a study of blood T cell repertoires in COVID-19. Produced via immunoSEQ multiplex PCR; TCRdb's table is partial and in-frame only. The sample lists 150,000 to 200,000 clones, around four fifths occurring once. Source material: peripheral blood. These receptors were obtained from a human donor in a cohort sampled during active COVID-19. Both conserved end residues are part of each CDR3. A clone size is listed for some rows: how often the clone was seen (once, few, many), or a class if it is expanded.

abundance: NA; v_gene: TRBV11-2; j_gene: TRBJ2-7; CDR3aa: CASSLARTGAYEQYF
abundance: NA; v_gene: TRBV6-5; j_gene: TRBJ1-5; CDR3aa: CASSYGQGLDQPQHF
abundance: NA; v_gene: TRBV19; j_gene: TRBJ1-2; CDR3aa: CASTGTLGYGYTF
abundance: NA; v_gene: TRBV15; j_gene: TRBJ1-1; CDR3aa: CATSRDPQASEAFF
abundance: once; v_gene: TRBV10-3; j_gene: TRBJ1-6; CDR3aa: CATLPGVRDLGSPLHF
abundance: NA; v_gene: TRBV13; j_gene: TRBJ1-1; CDR3aa: CASSFWKGSSTEAFF
abundance: NA; v_gene: TRBV28; j_gene: TRBJ2-5; CDR3aa: CASSLRGLGQKQETQYF
abundance: NA; v_gene: TRBV6-5; j_gene: TRBJ2-2; CDR3aa: CASGAVGERTGELFF
abundance: NA; v_gene: TRBV6-6; j_gene: TRBJ1-5; CDR3aa: CASIGMDSLNQPQHF
abundance: NA; v_gene: TRBV6-5; j_gene: TRBJ1-4; CDR3aa: CASRKSSTNEKLFF
abundance: few; v_gene: TRBV29-1; j_gene: TRBJ1-2; CDR3aa: CSGGQEHYGYTF
abundance: NA; v_gene: TRBV5-1; j_gene: TRBJ1-6; CDR3aa: CASSIAGTGNSPLHF
abundance: NA; v_gene: TRBV28; j_gene: TRBJ1-2; CDR3aa: CASSSPGQGGDGYTF
abundance: NA; v_gene: TRBV11-2; j_gene: TRBJ2-2; CDR3aa: CASSLRGGAVGELFF
abundance: NA; v_gene: TRBV5-4; j_gene: TRBJ2-1; CDR3aa: CASSPRPLAGGPGEIDEQFF
abundance: NA; v_gene: TRBV7-9; j_gene: TRBJ1-1; CDR3aa: CASSFGGWAEAFF
abundance: once; v_gene: TRBV5-1; j_gene: TRBJ1-2; CDR3aa: CASRLDPSGLYGYTF
abundance: once; v_gene: TRBV9; j_gene: TRBJ2-3; CDR3aa: CASSVESVPDTQYF
abundance: few; v_gene: TRBV24-1; j_gene: TRBJ1-4; CDR3aa: CATSAGERAGEKLFF
abundance: NA; v_gene: TRBV5-6; j_gene: TRBJ1-3; CDR3aa: CASSLGQDISGNTIYF
abundance: once; v_gene: TRBV19; j_gene: TRBJ1-1; CDR3aa: CASSPWGPNTEAFF
abundance: once; v_gene: TRBV2; j_gene: TRBJ1-5; CDR3aa: CASSEADRARQPQHF
abundance: NA; v_gene: TRBV20-1; j_gene: TRBJ2-1; CDR3aa: CSASAVLSYNEQFF
abundance: NA; v_gene: TRBV6-2/TRBV6-3; j_gene: TRBJ2-1; CDR3aa: CASSYSALAGPWGEQFF
abundance: NA; v_gene: TRBV27; j_gene: TRBJ2-2; CDR3aa: CASSFGGGVGRGTGELFF
abundance: NA; v_gene: TRBV18; j_gene: TRBJ2-2; CDR3aa: CASSPTRGVGELFF
abundance: NA; v_gene: TRBV20-1; j_gene: TRBJ1-1; CDR3aa: CSASNQVGTEAFF
abundance: NA; v_gene: TRBV15; j_gene: TRBJ1-3; CDR3aa: CATSRPTGARGAGNTIYF
abundance: many; v_gene: TRBV9; j_gene: TRBJ1-1; CDR3aa: CASSVGDRGDTEAFF
abundance: NA; v_gene: TRBV6-5; j_gene: TRBJ1-6; CDR3aa: CASSYSRTGGDSPLHF
abundance: NA; v_gene: TRBV11-3; j_gene: TRBJ2-5; CDR3aa: CASSLGQGLETQYF
abundance: NA; v_gene: TRBV7-2; j_gene: TRBJ2-7; CDR3aa: CASSLVVRADEQYF
abundance: NA; v_gene: TRBV28; j_gene: TRBJ1-1; CDR3aa: CASTLGAGAKTEAFF
abundance: once; v_gene: TRBV4-3; j_gene: TRBJ1-1; CDR3aa: CASSFGGTEAFF